This passage covers 20 T cell receptor beta chains from one sample sequenced in a study of beta chain features in type 1 diabetes. Study-wide points: Patients with Type 1 diabetes showed moderately but significantly shorter TCRB CDR3s in all four CD4+ subsets.

Antigen specificity for these receptors is unknown. cDNA synthesis used the whole RNA isolate, giving expressed TCRB sequences. Sequenced by immunoSEQ multiplex PCR; TCRdb stores in-frame clones only, minus some. The table shows about 25,000 clones, with under 70% occurring only once. The material sequenced was stem cell memory CD4+ T cells from blood. These receptor sequences come from a woman aged 40 to 55 with type 1 diabetes.

The genes are TRBV27 and TRBJ2-6; D remains unclear. The V end lost 3 bases, the J end lost 0 bases, and 12 bases lay between the germline ends. The length of the CDR3 is 17 residues. From germline, CDR1 is MNHEY and CDR2 SMNVEV (reference sequence). Written as DNA, the CDR3 is TGTGCCAGCAGTTTTTATCCGGTTACCTCTGGGGCCAACGTCCTGACTTTC. Residues: CASSFYPVTSGANVLTF.

This clone was seen a handful of times. The rearrangement uses TRBV25-1 and TRBJ1-1, with unresolved D. CDR1 and CDR2 from the germline V gene are MGHDK and SYGVNS. V shed 0 bases and J shed 2 bases, with 10 bases lying between them. This CDR3 comprises 15 residues. CDR3 coding DNA: TGTGCCAGCAGTGAATATTCCGGGATAAACACTGAAGCTTTCTTT. Protein product: CASSEYSGINTEAFF.

For the CDR3, the DNA is TGTGCCAGCTCACCCAGTTCTCCCGGGCAAGGGGAAGACTACGAGCAGTACTTC. It encodes CASSPSSPGQGEDYEQYF. The chain links TRBV18 to TRBJ2-7; a weak D match, TRBD1 (5 bases). The CDR3 is made up of 18 amino acids. Germline V gives CDR1 KGHSH, CDR2 LQKENI. The ends were cut back, 3 bases at V and 3 bases at J, with 24 bases in the middle.

The rearrangement uses TRBV30 and TRBJ2-1, with 9 positions matching TRBD1. There are 14 residues in the CDR3. The junction had 12 bases not matched to a gene; V was cut back by 8 bases and J by 7 bases. Germline V lookup: CDR1 GTSNPN, CDR2 SVGIG (reference sequence). The CDR3 protein is CARSQGATSNEQFF. The CDR3 nucleotides read TGTGCCCGATCACAGGGGGCGACCTCTAATGAGCAGTTCTTC.

The V and J genes are TRBV6-1 and TRBJ2-5, with 10 bases that match TRBD2. Germline CDR1 and CDR2: MNHNS and SASEGT. V was clipped by 2 bases and J by 4 bases; unmatched bases: 7. This CDR3 comprises 16 residues. The CDR3 is CASSESRASGGETQYF. For the CDR3, the DNA is TGTGCCAGCAGTGAAAGCCGGGCTAGCGGGGGAGAGACCCAGTACTTC.

The J gene is TRBJ2-1, the V gene TRBV30, with 9 bases aligning to TRBD2. Germline V gives CDR1 GTSNPN, CDR2 SVGIG (reference sequence). The length of the CDR3 is 14 residues. The junction had 3 bases not matched to a gene; V was cut back by 2 bases and J by 4 bases. CDR3 in DNA: TGTGCCTGGAGTCGCGGGAGGGAATACAATGAGCAGTTCTTC. This translates into CAWSRGREYNEQFF.

V is TRBV27 and J is TRBJ1-1; 8 bases agree with TRBD1. The junction had 1 base not matched to a gene; V was cut back by 6 bases and J by 1 base. Germline V lookup: CDR1 MNHEY, CDR2 SMNVEV (reference sequence). The CDR3 length is 13 residues. The CDR3 DNA sequence: TGTGCCAGCAGGGGGACAGGGAACACTGAAGCTTTCTTT. Its protein product is CASRGTGNTEAFF.

CDR3 sequence (DNA): TGTGCCAGCAGTTATATGAAACGAGTTTCACTTGATTCACCCCTCCACTTT. Its translation is CASSYMKRVSLDSPLHF. The chain is built from TRBV28 and TRBJ1-6; D uncertain. Per germline, CDR1 MDHEN and CDR2 SYDVKM. The CDR3 contains 17 residues. V was pared by 4 bases and J by 8 bases, with 21 bases between. The variable domain in full, with the rest retrieved from reference TRBV28 and TRBJ1-6, is DVKVTQSSRYLVKRTGEKVFLECVQDMDHENMFWYRQDPGLGLRLIYFSYDVKMKEKGDIPEGYSVSREKKERFSLILESASTNQTSMYLCASSYMKRVSLDSPLHFGNGTRLTVT.

This clone is a singleton in its sample. V and J are TRBV14 and TRBJ2-1; TRBD2 matches 9 bases. The CDR3 has 18 residues. Trimming cost V 0 bases and J 8 bases; bases outside gene matches: 14. Germline CDR1 SGHDN, CDR2 FVKESK. CDR3 protein: CASSQDRTSADMVDEQFF. As DNA, the CDR3 is TGTGCCAGCAGCCAAGATAGGACTAGCGCCGACATGGTTGATGAGCAGTTCTTC.

The rearrangement uses TRBV28 and TRBJ1-5; perhaps TRBD1 as D (6 bases). CDR3 size: 14 residues. V was cut by 5 bases and J by 0 bases, with 8 bases left in between. CDR1 and CDR2 from the germline V gene are MDHEN and SYDVKM. The CDR3 nucleotides are TGTGCCAGCAGTGGGGACATTAGCAATCAGCCCCAGCATTTT. Translated, it gives CASSGDISNQPQHF. The variable domain in full, completed from reference TRBV28 and TRBJ1-5, reads DVKVTQSSRYLVKRTGEKVFLECVQDMDHENMFWYRQDPGLGLRLIYFSYDVKMKEKGDIPEGYSVSREKKERFSLILESASTNQTSMYLCASSGDISNQPQHFGDGTRLSIL.

J is TRBJ1-6 and V is TRBV6-5; the D gene is possibly TRBD1 (5 bases). Germline V lookup: CDR1 MNHEY, CDR2 SVGAGI. The CDR3 contains 14 residues. V was shortened by 5 bases and J by 8 bases, with 13 bases between the two germline ends. CDR3 nucleotides: TGTGCCAGCAGTCCCGGGGGGGTGGATTCACCCCTCCACTTT. Residues: CASSPGGVDSPLHF.

V and J are TRBV7-8 and TRBJ2-1; D possibly corresponds to TRBD2 (6 bases). The CDR3 runs to 17 residues. The germline V gene encodes CDR1 SGHVS and CDR2 FQNEAQ. Trimming stripped 1 base from V and 4 bases from J, with 17 bases between. CDR3 nucleotides: TGTGCCAGCAGCTTAGATCGGCTAGCGAGCTCTTACAATGAGCAGTTCTTC. Translating gives CASSLDRLASSYNEQFF. Supplemented by reference TRBV7-8 and TRBJ2-1, the full variable domain reads GAGVSQSPRYKVAKRGQDVALRCDPISGHVSLFWYQQALGQGPEFLTYFQNEAQLDKSGLPSDRFFAERPEGSVSTLKIQRTQQEDSAVYLCASSLDRLASSYNEQFFGPGTRLTVL.

The rearrangement joins TRBV4-3 to TRBJ2-5, with D possibly being TRBD1 (5 bases). The V end was cut by 0 bases, the J end by 1 base, with 9 bases between. Germline assignment: CDR1 LGHNA and CDR2 YSLEER. The CDR3 contains 15 residues. As DNA, the CDR3 is TGCGCCAGCAGCCAAGATAGGGGCGCCCAAGAGACCCAGTACTTC. Translated: CASSQDRGAQETQYF.

The J gene is TRBJ2-7, the V gene TRBV19; D ambiguous. The CDR3 consists of 15 residues. V lost 1 base and J lost 2, with 12 bases in between. Germline-derived CDR1 and CDR2 are LNHDA and SQIVND (reference sequence). CDR3: CASSIGPGSTYEQYF. The CDR3 bases are TGTGCCAGTAGTATAGGTCCGGGTTCCACCTACGAGCAGTACTTC.

The chain couples TRBV5-1 to TRBJ2-3; 9 nucleotides line up with TRBD2. V lost 4 bases and J lost 4; bases outside the gene matches: 4. The CDR3 runs 14 residues. Germline V gene sequence: CDR1 SGHRS, CDR2 YFSETQ. CDR3 sequence reads: CASSIGTSPDTQYF. CDR3 sequence (DNA): TGCGCCAGCAGCATCGGGACTAGCCCAGATACGCAGTATTTT.

The chain carries TRBV7-2 and TRBJ1-1; D gene ambiguous. Trimming removed 1 base at V and 4 bases at J, with 7 bases between. The CDR3 runs 13 residues. Germline lookup yields CDR1 SGHTA and CDR2 FQGNSA. Here the CDR3 reads CASSLDRVTEAFF. The CDR3 DNA reads TGTGCCAGCAGCTTAGATCGGGTCACTGAAGCTTTCTTT.

The chain uses TRBV19 and TRBJ2-5; 9 bases match TRBD1. J was trimmed by 3 bases and V by 6 bases; bases with no gene match: 5. From germline, CDR1 is LNHDA and CDR2 SQIVND (reference sequence). The CDR3 is 14 amino acids. For the CDR3, the DNA is TGTGCCAGTAGCAAAACAGGGGGCAAAGAGACCCAGTACTTC. Protein product: CASSKTGGKETQYF.

This sequence joins TRBV19 and TRBJ1-2; D is undetermined. Between the trimmed V and J ends, which lost 3 bases and 3 bases, there was a span of 14 bases. Germline lookup yields CDR1 LNHDA and CDR2 SQIVND (reference sequence). The CDR3 sequence is 15 residues long. In nucleotides, the CDR3 is TGTGCCAGTAGTATGCAGGCGTTTCTTTACTATGGCTACACCTTC. Its protein is CASSMQAFLYYGYTF. The full variable domain, in which reference TRBV19 and TRBJ1-2 provide the parts outside the CDR3, is DGGITQSPKYLFRKEGQNVTLSCEQNLNHDAMYWYRQDPGQGLRLIYYSQIVNDFQKGDIAEGYSVSREKKESFPLTVTSAQKNPTAFYLCASSMQAFLYYGYTFGSGTRLTVV.

The genes are TRBV11-1 and TRBJ2-1; D perhaps matches TRBD2 (5 bases). This CDR3 has 14 amino acids. CDR1 is SGHAT and CDR2 is FQDESV in the germline V gene (reference sequence). V lost 3 bases, J lost 5 bases, and 11 bases lay in between. CDR3 coding DNA: TGTGCCAGCAGCTTCGGTGGGAGACACAATGAGCAGTTCTTC. Encoded protein: CASSFGGRHNEQFF.

V usage is TRBV6-1 and J usage is TRBJ1-5; D ambiguous. CDR1 MNHNS and CDR2 SASEGT come from the germline V gene. The V and J ends lost 5 bases and 5 bases respectively, with 10 bases between them. The CDR3 contains 13 residues. CDR3 amino acids: CASSLVPDQPQHF. The DNA for the CDR3 is TGTGCCAGCAGTCTAGTTCCGGATCAGCCCCAGCATTTT.